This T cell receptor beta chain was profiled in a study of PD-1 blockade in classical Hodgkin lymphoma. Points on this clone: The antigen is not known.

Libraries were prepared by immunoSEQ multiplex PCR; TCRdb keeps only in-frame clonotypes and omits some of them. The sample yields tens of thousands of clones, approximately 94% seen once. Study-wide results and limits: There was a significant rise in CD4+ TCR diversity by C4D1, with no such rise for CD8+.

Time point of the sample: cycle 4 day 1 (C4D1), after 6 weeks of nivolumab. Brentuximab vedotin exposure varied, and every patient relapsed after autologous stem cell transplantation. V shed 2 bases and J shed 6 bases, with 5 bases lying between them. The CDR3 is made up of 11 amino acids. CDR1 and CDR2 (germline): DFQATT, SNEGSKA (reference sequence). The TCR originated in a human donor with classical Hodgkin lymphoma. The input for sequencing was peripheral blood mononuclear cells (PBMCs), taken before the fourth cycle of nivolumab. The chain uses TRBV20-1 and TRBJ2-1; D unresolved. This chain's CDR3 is CSARSTNEQFF. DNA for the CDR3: TGCAGTGCTAGATCTACCAATGAGCAGTTCTTC.